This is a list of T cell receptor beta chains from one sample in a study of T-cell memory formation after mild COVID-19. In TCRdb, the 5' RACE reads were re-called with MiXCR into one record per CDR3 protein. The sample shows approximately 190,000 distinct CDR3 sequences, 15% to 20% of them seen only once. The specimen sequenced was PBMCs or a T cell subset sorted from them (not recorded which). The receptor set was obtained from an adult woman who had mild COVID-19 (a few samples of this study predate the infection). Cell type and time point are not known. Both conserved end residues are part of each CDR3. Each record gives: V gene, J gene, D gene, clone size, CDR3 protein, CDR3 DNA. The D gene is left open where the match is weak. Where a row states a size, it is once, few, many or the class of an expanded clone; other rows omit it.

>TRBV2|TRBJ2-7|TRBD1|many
CASSGAGGPYEQYF
TGTGCCAGCAGTGGGGCAGGGGGTCCCTACGAGCAGTACTTC
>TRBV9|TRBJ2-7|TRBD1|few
CASSVGTPRDSYEQYF
TGTGCCAGCAGCGTAGGAACCCCACGGGACAGCTACGAGCAGTACTTC
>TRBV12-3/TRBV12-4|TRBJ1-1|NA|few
CASNFGRLNTEAFF
TGTGCCAGCAATTTTGGACGGTTGAACACTGAAGCTTTCTTT
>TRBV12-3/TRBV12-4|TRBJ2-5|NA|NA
CASSLSIPTQYF
TGTGCCAGCAGTTTATCAATACCGACCCAGTACTTC
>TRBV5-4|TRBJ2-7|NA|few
CASSLGGARSYEQYF
TGTGCCAGCAGCTTAGGGGGGGCGAGGTCCTACGAGCAGTACTTC
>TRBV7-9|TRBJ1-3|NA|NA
CASSRRGESGNTIYF
TGTGCCAGCAGCAGACGAGGGGAGTCTGGAAACACCATATATTTT
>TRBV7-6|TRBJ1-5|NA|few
CASSPMGGQPQHF
TGTGCCAGCAGTCCGATGGGGGGCCAGCCCCAGCATTTT
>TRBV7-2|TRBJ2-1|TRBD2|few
CASRTSGTLVGDEQFF
TGTGCCAGCCGGACTAGCGGGACCTTGGTGGGCGATGAGCAGTTCTTC
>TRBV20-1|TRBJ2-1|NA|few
CSARARPSVSYNEQFF
TGCAGTGCTAGAGCCCGCCCTAGCGTTTCCTACAATGAGCAGTTCTTC
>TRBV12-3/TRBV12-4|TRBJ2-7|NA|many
CASSFWGGLYEQYF
TGTGCCAGCAGTTTTTGGGGGGGGCTTTACGAGCAGTACTTC
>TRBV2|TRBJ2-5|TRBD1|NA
CASITGTGRETQYF
TGTGCCAGCATAACGGGGACAGGCCGGGAGACCCAGTACTTC
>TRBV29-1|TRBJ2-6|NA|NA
CSGAPDSGANVLTF
TGCAGCGGAGCGCCCGACTCTGGGGCCAACGTCCTGACTTTC
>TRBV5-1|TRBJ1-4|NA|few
CASRQGSNEKLFF
TGCGCCAGCAGACAGGGTTCTAATGAAAAACTGTTTTTT
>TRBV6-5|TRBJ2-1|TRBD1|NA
CASGQGHEQFF
TGTGCCAGCGGACAGGGCCATGAGCAGTTCTTC
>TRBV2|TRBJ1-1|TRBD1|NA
CASDRGMNTEAFF
TGTGCCAGCGACAGGGGCATGAACACTGAAGCTTTCTTT
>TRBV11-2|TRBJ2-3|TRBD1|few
CASSLTTGAVDTQYF
TGTGCCAGCAGCTTGACGACAGGGGCGGTCGATACGCAGTATTTT
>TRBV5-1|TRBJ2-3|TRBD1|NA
CASSLGPEGAGSTDTQYF
TGCGCCAGCAGCTTGGGCCCTGAGGGGGCCGGGAGCACAGATACGCAGTATTTT
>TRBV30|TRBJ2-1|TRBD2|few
CAWSVTGGPGIEQFF
TGTGCCTGGAGTGTAACGGGAGGGCCAGGGATTGAGCAGTTCTTC
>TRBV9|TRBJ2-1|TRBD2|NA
CASSVARTSVQSNEQFF
TGTGCCAGCAGCGTAGCTAGGACTAGCGTCCAATCCAATGAGCAGTTCTTC
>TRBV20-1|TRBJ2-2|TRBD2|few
CSARTGGTNTGELFF
TGCAGTGCTAGAACGGGAGGGACGAACACCGGGGAGCTGTTTTTT
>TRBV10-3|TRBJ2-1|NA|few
CAISDGDPSYNEQFF
TGTGCCATCAGTGACGGGGACCCATCATACAATGAGCAGTTCTTC
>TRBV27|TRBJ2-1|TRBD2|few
CASRLAGTYNEQFF
TGTGCCAGCAGGTTAGCGGGAACCTACAATGAGCAGTTCTTC
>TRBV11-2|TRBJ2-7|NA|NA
CASSSSHRQGSPYEQYF
TGTGCCAGCAGCTCTTCCCACCGCCAGGGTAGTCCCTACGAGCAGTACTTC
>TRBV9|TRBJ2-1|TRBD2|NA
CASSPEGGRGEQFF
TGTGCCAGCAGCCCTGAGGGCGGGAGGGGAGAGCAGTTCTTC
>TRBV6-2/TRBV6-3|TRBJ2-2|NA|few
CASSRQTHQLFF
TGTGCCAGCAGTCGGCAAACACATCAGCTGTTTTTT
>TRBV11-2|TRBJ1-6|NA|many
CASSFWTDYNSPLHF
TGTGCCAGCAGCTTCTGGACGGATTATAATTCACCCCTCCACTTT
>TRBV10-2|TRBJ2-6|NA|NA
CASSETGPSSGANVLTF
TGCGCCAGCAGTGAGACGGGACCAAGCTCTGGGGCCAACGTCCTGACTTTC
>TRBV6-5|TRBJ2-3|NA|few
CASSYYGPQDTQYF
TGTGCCAGCAGTTACTATGGGCCACAGGATACGCAGTATTTT
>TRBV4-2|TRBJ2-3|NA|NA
CASSQAQGSTDTQYF
TGTGCCAGCAGCCAAGCCCAGGGGAGCACAGATACGCAGTATTTT
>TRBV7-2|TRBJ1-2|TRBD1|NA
CASSLEVSALAGGHGYTF
TGTGCCAGCAGCTTAGAGGTTTCGGCGTTGGCAGGGGGCCATGGCTACACCTTC
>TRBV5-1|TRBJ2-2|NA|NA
CASSRQFANTGELFF
TGCGCCAGCAGCAGACAGTTCGCGAACACCGGGGAGCTGTTTTTT
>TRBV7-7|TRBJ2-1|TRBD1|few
CASSFGQGIYNEQFF
TGTGCCAGCAGCTTCGGACAGGGAATCTACAATGAGCAGTTCTTC
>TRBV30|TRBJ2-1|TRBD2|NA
CAWRPLAGDQFF
TGTGCCTGGAGGCCCCTAGCGGGGGATCAGTTCTTC
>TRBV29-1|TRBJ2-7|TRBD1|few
CSVERDRGGYEQYF
TGCAGCGTTGAACGGGACAGGGGTGGATACGAGCAGTACTTC
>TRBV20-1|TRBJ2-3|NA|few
CSARVAGLRSSTDTQYF
TGCAGTGCTAGAGTCGCGGGGCTCCGTTCTAGCACAGATACGCAGTATTTT
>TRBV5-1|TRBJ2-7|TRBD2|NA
CASSWGLTAYEQYF
TGCGCCAGCAGCTGGGGACTAACCGCCTACGAGCAGTACTTC
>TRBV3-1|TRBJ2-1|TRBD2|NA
CASSQAGGFEQFF
TGTGCCAGCAGCCAAGCGGGGGGGTTTGAGCAGTTCTTC
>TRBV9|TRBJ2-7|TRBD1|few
CASSVAPGTAPYEQYF
TGTGCCAGCAGCGTAGCTCCCGGGACAGCCCCCTACGAGCAGTACTTC
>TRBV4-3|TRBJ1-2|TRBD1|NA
CASSQEPDRNYGYTF
TGCGCCAGCAGCCAAGAACCGGACAGGAACTATGGCTACACCTTC
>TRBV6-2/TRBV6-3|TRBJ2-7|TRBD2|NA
CASRRTGTSGRDYEQYF
TGTGCCAGCAGAAGAACCGGGACTAGCGGGAGAGACTACGAGCAGTACTTC
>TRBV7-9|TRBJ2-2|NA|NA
CASRRTPTNTGELFF
TGTGCCAGCAGACGGACACCGACGAACACCGGGGAGCTGTTTTTT
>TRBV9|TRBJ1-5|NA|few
CASSVGVFGNQPQHF
TGTGCCAGCAGCGTAGGGGTTTTTGGCAATCAGCCCCAGCATTTT
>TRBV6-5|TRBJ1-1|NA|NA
CASSYDGGRREAFF
TGTGCCAGCAGTTACGATGGGGGGCGCAGGGAAGCTTTCTTT